This T cell receptor beta chain was recorded in a study of blood T cell repertoires in COVID-19. Across the whole study: Spain, Italy and the United States supplied samples that represented acute and convalescent COVID-19.

The CDR3 covers 14 residues. Trimming at V came to 8 bases and at J to 2 bases, leaving 5 bases not matched to a gene. Germline CDR1 is LNHDA and CDR2 is SQIVND (reference sequence). Original processing notes: The assay estimated nucleated cells by amplifying reference gene primers. Only in-frame clones appear in the TCRdb table, and some are missing; sequencing was by immunoSEQ multiplex PCR. From that table come the V and J calls and clone size; the DNA was used to work out D and trimming. This table holds over 150,000 clones, around three quarters found once. The receptor's source is an elderly man with acute or convalescent COVID-19. The chain has TRBV19 and TRBJ2-3; 9 bases align to TRBD2. Input material: peripheral blood. The DNA of the CDR3 is TGTGCCAGTGCGGCGGGAGGGTCCACAGATACGCAGTATTTT. Residues: CASAAGGSTDTQYF.